This T cell receptor (beta chain) was documented in a study of cytomegalovirus exposure and HLA in healthy donors. A note on this clone: Its target is not known.

PCR involved 60 Vbeta and 13 Jbeta primers. The method was immunoSEQ multiplex PCR; TCRdb's version includes in-frame clones alone and lacks a portion of them. Among 160,000 or so clones listed, 60% to 85% were seen once. Study findings and constraints: Within an earlier analysis, most TCR beta V segments proved productive either about 90% or about 30% of the time.

All donors participated as healthy donors of bone marrow. The sample was PBMCs. The receptor comes from a woman in her forties in good health and CMV-seropositive.

The CDR3 region is CASRQTPQRAGETQYF. CDR3 DNA sequence: TGTGCCAGCAGGCAAACCCCCCAGCGGGCTGGAGAGACCCAGTACTTC. The chain couples TRBV28 to TRBJ2-5, with TRBD2 as a possible D gene (6 bases). Between the trimmed V and J ends, which lost 6 bases and 4 bases, there was a span of 21 bases. The germline V gene encodes CDR1 MDHEN and CDR2 SYDVKM. The CDR3 loop spans 16 amino acids.